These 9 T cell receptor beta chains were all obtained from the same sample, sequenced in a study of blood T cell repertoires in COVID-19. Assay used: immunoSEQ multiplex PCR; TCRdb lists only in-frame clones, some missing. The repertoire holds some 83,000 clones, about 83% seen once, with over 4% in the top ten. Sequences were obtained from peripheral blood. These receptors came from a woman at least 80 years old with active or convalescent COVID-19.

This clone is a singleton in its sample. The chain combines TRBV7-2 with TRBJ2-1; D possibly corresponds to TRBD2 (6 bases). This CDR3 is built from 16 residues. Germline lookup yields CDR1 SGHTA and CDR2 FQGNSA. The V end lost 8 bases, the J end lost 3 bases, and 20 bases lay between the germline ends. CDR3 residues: CASGIGPSENYNEQFF. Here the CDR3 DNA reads TGTGCCAGCGGTATAGGGCCTAGCGAAAACTACAATGAGCAGTTCTTC.

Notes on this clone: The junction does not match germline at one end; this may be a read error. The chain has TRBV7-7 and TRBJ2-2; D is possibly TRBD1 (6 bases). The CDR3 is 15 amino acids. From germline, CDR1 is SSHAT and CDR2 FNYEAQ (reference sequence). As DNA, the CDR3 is TGTGCTAGCAGCTCCAGGGGCGCGAATGCCGGGGAGCTGTTTTTT. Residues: CASSSRGANAGELFF.

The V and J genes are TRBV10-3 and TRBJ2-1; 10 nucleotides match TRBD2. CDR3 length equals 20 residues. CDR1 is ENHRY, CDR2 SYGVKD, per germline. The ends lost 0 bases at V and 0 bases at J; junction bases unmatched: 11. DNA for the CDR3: TGTGCCATCAGTGAGTCAATTGGACTAGCGGCCTTTAGCTCCTACAATGAGCAGTTCTTC. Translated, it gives CAISESIGLAAFSSYNEQFF.

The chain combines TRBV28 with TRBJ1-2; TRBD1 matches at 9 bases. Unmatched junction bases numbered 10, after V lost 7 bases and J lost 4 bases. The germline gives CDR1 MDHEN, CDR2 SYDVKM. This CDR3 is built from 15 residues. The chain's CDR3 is CASNAEGQGSYGYTF. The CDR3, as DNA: TGTGCCAGCAATGCCGAAGGACAGGGGAGCTATGGCTACACCTTC.

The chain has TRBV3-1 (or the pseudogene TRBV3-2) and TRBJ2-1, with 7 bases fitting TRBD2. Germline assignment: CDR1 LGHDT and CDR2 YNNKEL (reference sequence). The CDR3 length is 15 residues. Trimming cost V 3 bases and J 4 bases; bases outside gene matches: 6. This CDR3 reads CASSQVRDYYNEQFF. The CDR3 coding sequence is TGTGCCAGCAGCCAGGTCCGGGACTATTACAATGAGCAGTTCTTC.

The CDR3 DNA reads TGCGCCAGCAGCTTGCAGGGACTAGCGGGTAACACCGGGGAGCTGTTTTTT. Amino acids: CASSLQGLAGNTGELFF. This sequence joins TRBV5-1 and TRBJ2-2; 12 bases are a match to TRBD2. Per germline, CDR1 SGHRS and CDR2 YFSETQ. The CDR3 extends over 17 amino acids. V lost 1 base, J lost 2 bases, and 3 bases stayed unmatched.

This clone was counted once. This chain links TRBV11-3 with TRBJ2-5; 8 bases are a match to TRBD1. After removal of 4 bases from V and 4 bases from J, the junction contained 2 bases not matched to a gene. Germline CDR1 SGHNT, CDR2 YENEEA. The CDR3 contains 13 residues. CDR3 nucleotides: TGTGCCAGCAGCTCTACAGGGGGAGAGACCCAGTACTTC. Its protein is CASSSTGGETQYF. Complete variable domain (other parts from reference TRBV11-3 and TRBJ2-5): EAGVVQSPRYKIIEKKQPVAFWCNPISGHNTLYWYLQNLGQGPELLIRYENEEAVDDSQLPKDRFSAERLKGVDSTLKIQPAELGDSAVYLCASSSTGGETQYFGPGTRLLVL.

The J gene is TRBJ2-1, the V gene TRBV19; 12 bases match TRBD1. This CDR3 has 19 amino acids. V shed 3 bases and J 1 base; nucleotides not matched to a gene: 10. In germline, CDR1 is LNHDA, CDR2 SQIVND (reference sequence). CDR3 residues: CASSIRGQGAILSYNEQFF. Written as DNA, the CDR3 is TGTGCCAGTAGTATTAGGGGACAGGGGGCGATACTATCCTACAATGAGCAGTTCTTC.

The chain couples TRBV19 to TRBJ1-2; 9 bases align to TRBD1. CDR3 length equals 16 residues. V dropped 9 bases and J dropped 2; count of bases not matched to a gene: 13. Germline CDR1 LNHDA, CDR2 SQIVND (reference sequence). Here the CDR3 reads CASSTDPGQGNYGYTF. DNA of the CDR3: TGTGCCAGCTCAACCGATCCGGGACAGGGAAACTATGGCTACACCTTC. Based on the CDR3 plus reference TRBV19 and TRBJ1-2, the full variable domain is DGGITQSPKYLFRKEGQNVTLSCEQNLNHDAMYWYRQDPGQGLRLIYYSQIVNDFQKGDIAEGYSVSREKKESFPLTVTSAQKNPTAFYLCASSTDPGQGNYGYTFGSGTRLTVV.